These T cell receptor beta chains were read from a single sample in a study of CD8 T cells in Susac syndrome. Via MiXCR, TCRdb re-called the immunoSEQ multiplex PCR reads, giving one row per CDR3 protein. The profile covers approximately 160,000 distinct CDR3 sequences, with 90% to 97% appearing a single time and about 0.13% taken by the ten largest. Sequencing input: CD4+ T cells from PBMCs. These receptors came from a human donor with Susac syndrome. CDR3s leave out the opening cysteine and the closing phenylalanine or tryptophan. The order of the fields is D gene, V gene, CDR3 length, CDR3 protein. A D gene is named only where the DNA matches it firmly.

. | TRBV30 | 11 | ACQEASKYEQY
. | TRBV7-2 | 13 | ASSLQQGRAETQY
TRBD2 | TRBV29-1 | 11 | SVGHSSGNEQF
. | TRBV29-1 | 9 | SVGQPGELF
. | TRBV30 | 11 | AWSTLGAYGYT
TRBD2 | TRBV7-2 | 10 | ASSLRTSGKF
. | TRBV29-1 | 13 | SVESLGRNHTEAF
. | TRBV4-2 | 12 | ASSQEGGVQPQH
. | TRBV20-1 | 10 | SARPGPTTQY
. | TRBV15 | 12 | ATSRDTAGQPQH
. | TRBV20-1 | 10 | SASREDFSQY
TRBD1 | TRBV5-1 | 13 | ASSFGGQGTNEQF
. | TRBV29-1 | 10 | SVGAYQETQY
. | TRBV4-3 | 12 | ASSQDLKSHGYT
. | TRBV20-1 | 13 | SAREGRTFQETQY
. | TRBV7-2 | 12 | ASSLATHNSPLH
TRBD2 | TRBV7-3 | 13 | ASSPTSGAYNEQF
. | TRBV20-1 | 10 | SAPGPGDTQY
. | TRBV28 | 10 | ASSSIEYEQY
. | TRBV11-2 | 14 | ASSLGGFGINSPLH
. | TRBV7-9 | 12 | ASSAQDSNQPQH
. | TRBV6-5 | 14 | ASSYSLVGLEETQY
. | TRBV2 | 11 | ASSSRPTDTQY
TRBD2 | TRBV4-3 | 16 | ASSQELETSGSYNEQF
. | TRBV30 | 11 | AWRGQGFYEQY
TRBD2 | TRBV20-1 | 13 | SASAASGSSYEQY
. | TRBV20-1 | 11 | SANREPRRELF
TRBD1 | TRBV9 | 15 | ASSVTGGQGLLNEQF
TRBD2 | TRBV12-3/TRBV12-4 | 13 | ASSLATSGGTAQF
TRBD2 | TRBV18 | 11 | ASSPSGSDEQY
. | TRBV5-8 | 17 | ASRIPLSGFGSGANVLT
. | TRBV29-1 | 11 | SVEGAGANVLT
TRBD2 | TRBV30 | 13 | AWSEGLAGVNEQF
. | TRBV29-1 | 12 | SVVSGIMNTEAF
TRBD2 | TRBV29-1 | 14 | SVLPRLAGGGDTQY
TRBD2 | TRBV20-1 | 18 | SARDGRRLAGELSYNEQF
. | TRBV5-6 | 13 | ASSLGDGTFNEQF
TRBD2 | TRBV29-1 | 13 | SVVPSGGRVETQY
. | TRBV20-1 | 12 | SATRDAASYEQY
TRBD2 | TRBV20-1 | 12 | SASGLAGGGEQF
TRBD1 | TRBV15 | 14 | ATSRDVGDRGYEQY
. | TRBV29-1 | 9 | SVDDGTEQF
. | TRBV6-2/TRBV6-3 | 11 | ASSWGPGNEQF
TRBD1 | TRBV2 | 12 | ASRRTGGVKTQY
. | TRBV30 | 11 | AWTQMGADTQY
TRBD1 | TRBV18 | 13 | ASSPPGQGYYEQY
. | TRBV7-2 | 13 | ASSLAGSSYNEQF
TRBD2 | TRBV10-3 | 14 | AISPSTSGTTNEQF
. | TRBV20-1 | 11 | SAHRDGTDTQY
. | TRBV25-1 | 14 | ASRGETSGQEETQY
TRBD2 | TRBV15 | 13 | ATTLGGSSYNEQF
. | TRBV6-6 | 11 | ASNPSLNTEAF
. | TRBV27 | 14 | ASSPTFGTPNYEQY